The TCR beta chain described here comes from a study of OX40 agonist ivuxolimab in advanced cancers. The overall study: Dose-escalation patients had hepatocellular carcinoma, melanoma, renal cell or head and neck cancer. One patient with hepatocellular carcinoma and two with cutaneous melanoma, three in all, had partial responses. Study findings and constraints: More expanded clones were seen, on average, in CD8+ T cells than in CD4+. Certain nonresponders likewise exhibited a low normalized T-cell clonal expansion.

Germline CDR1 reads MRHNA; CDR2 reads SNTAGT. The CDR3 is made up of 13 amino acids. After removal of 5 bases from V and 6 bases from J, the junction contained 6 bases not matched to a gene. This clone turned up a few times. Its cognate antigen is unknown. Repertoires were generated with immunoSEQ multiplex PCR, while TCRdb's copy carries only in-frame clones and drops some. The table shows about 45,000 clones, with 84% occurring only once. The TCR sequence derives from an adult with an advanced solid tumor such as melanoma, head and neck, liver or kidney cancer. This chain links TRBV6-4 with TRBJ2-7, with 8 positions matching TRBD1. The sample consisted of CD4+ or CD8+ T cells sorted from blood, taken in a trial of the OX40 agonist ivuxolimab. The CDR3 DNA is TGTGCCAGCAGTCCCGACAGGGGCGGCGAGCAGTACTTC. Its protein is CASSPDRGGEQYF.